This T cell receptor beta chain was identified in a study of blood T cells in healthy people across ages. This clonotype was detected a few times. A J-beta primer mix and a sample-barcoded 5' primer were used in a second PCR of roughly 7 to 12 cycles. TCRdb processed the 5' RACE reads anew with MiXCR; each CDR3 protein has one entry. The table lists more than 1.4 million distinct CDR3 sequences, 40% to 50% of them singletons, with roughly 7.7% in the top ten. This receptor was identified in a woman aged 18-29 years in good health. Sequencing input: blood.

The CDR3 spells CAKDPYPNYGYTF. The CDR3, as DNA: TGTGCCAAGGACCCCTACCCTAACTATGGCTACACCTTC. The chain employs TRBV6-1 and TRBJ1-2; D is unresolved. The CDR3 totals 13 residues. The V gene's germline CDR1 is MNHNS and CDR2 SASEGT. Trimming cost V 10 bases and J 0 bases, with 12 bases left between them.